A single sample gave rise to the 15 T cell receptor beta chains below, sequenced in a study of T cells in Graves' hyperthyroidism and ophthalmopathy. Amplification of TCR beta CDR3 regions used RNA as the template. HTBI primers drove first-round RT-PCR of the TCR CDR3. TCRdb re-called the multiplex PCR reads through MiXCR, storing one row per CDR3 protein. The sample lists under 400,000 distinct CDR3 sequences, around a sixth occurring once. The sample consisted of blood. These receptors originate from a woman aged 40 to 50 with Graves' ophthalmopathy.

Worth noting for this clonotype: Germline and junction disagree at one end, which may indicate a read error. The V call is TRBV11-2, the J call TRBJ2-1, with unresolved D. Per germline, CDR1 SGHAT and CDR2 FQNNGV. The CDR3 covers 11 residues. In DNA form, the CDR3 reads TGTGCCATCAGCTTAGAGTACGAGCAGTTCTTC. Translating gives CAISLEYEQFF.

In this sample, this clonotype turned up many times. The V and J genes are TRBV6-5 and TRBJ2-6; 7 bases are a match to TRBD1. V lost 7 bases, J lost 0 bases, and 6 bases stayed unmatched. The CDR3 has 16 residues. Germline CDR1 is MNHEY and CDR2 is SVGAGI. The DNA of the CDR3 is TGTGCCAGCACCCGGGACAGAGCCTCTGGGGCCAACGTCCTGACTTTC. Residues: CASTRDRASGANVLTF.

This clonotype was observed at least ten times. This sequence joins TRBV6-1 and TRBJ2-5; D unclear. The germline V gene encodes CDR1 MNHNS and CDR2 SASEGT. The CDR3 consists of 14 residues. V was shortened by 6 bases and J by 7 bases, with 18 bases between the two germline ends. This CDR3 is CASRHDPDAATQYF. The CDR3 coding sequence is TGTGCCAGCAGACACGACCCGGACGCCGCGACCCAGTACTTC.

This clonotype was detected ten times or more. CDR3 amino acids: CSAGDFGAAYEQYF. CDR3 DNA sequence: TGCAGTGCCGGGGACTTCGGAGCGGCCTACGAGCAGTACTTC. This rearrangement joins TRBV20-1 to TRBJ2-7, with a tentative D call TRBD2 (6 bases). Germline V gene data show CDR1 as DFQATT and CDR2 as SNEGSKA (reference sequence). This CDR3 spans 14 amino acids. The V and J ends lost 6 bases and 2 bases respectively, with 17 bases between them.

The sample holds many counts of this clonotype. The gene calls are TRBV9 and TRBJ2-5; TRBD2 is a possible D gene (5 bases). The V end lost 5 bases, the J end lost 3 bases, and 8 bases lay between the germline ends. The CDR3 totals 12 residues. Germline CDR1 is SGDLS and CDR2 is YYNGEE. CDR3 in amino acids: CASRGVEETQYF. The CDR3 DNA sequence: TGTGCCAGCAGGGGAGTAGAAGAGACCCAGTACTTC.

The chain joins TRBV6-5 to TRBJ2-5, with D possibly being TRBD2 (6 bases). This CDR3 spans 14 amino acids. The V gene's germline CDR1 is MNHEY and CDR2 SVGAGI. V was clipped by 2 bases and J by 5 bases, with 12 bases between them. The CDR3 loop reads CASSYGRGRETQYF. The DNA for the CDR3 is TGTGCCAGCAGTTACGGGCGGGGACGGGAGACCCAGTACTTC.

In this sample, this clonotype turned up once. J is TRBJ1-2 and V is TRBV5-1; 8 nucleotides align to TRBD1. The CDR3 has 14 amino acids. CDR1 and CDR2 (germline): SGHRS, YFSETQ. V shed 4 bases, J shed 8 bases, and the junction held 10 bases outside the gene matches. CDR3 protein: CASSQSQGARGYTF. The CDR3 nucleotides are TGCGCCAGCAGCCAGAGTCAGGGGGCGCGAGGCTACACCTTC.

The chain recombines TRBV12-3 or TRBV12-4 with TRBJ2-5, with 7 bases matching TRBD1. The ends lost 6 bases at V and 4 bases at J; junction bases unmatched: 8. CDR3 length: 14 amino acids. CDR3 sequence: CASSLQGRLETQYF. In nucleotides, the CDR3 is TGTGCCAGCAGCTTACAGGGGCGGCTAGAGACCCAGTACTTC.

This clonotype was recorded a few times. The chain has TRBV27 and TRBJ1-4; 8 nucleotides line up with TRBD1. With 8 bases clipped from V and 8 bases from J, the junction kept 10 bases outside the gene matches. Germline V gene data show CDR1 as MNHEY and CDR2 as SMNVEV (reference sequence). The CDR3 covers 14 residues. The CDR3 DNA reads as TGTGCCAGCGGATCAGGGGGCTGGGGAGAAAAACTGTTTTTT. Residues: CASGSGGWGEKLFF. Filled out from reference TRBV27 and TRBJ1-4, the complete variable domain reads EAQVTQNPRYLITVTGKKLTVTCSQNMNHEYMSWYRQDPGLGLRQIYYSMNVEVTDKGDVPEGYKVSRKEKRNFPLILESPSPNQTSLYFCASGSGGWGEKLFFGSGTQLSVL.

V and J are TRBV12-3 or TRBV12-4 and TRBJ2-5, with 8 bases lining up with TRBD2. The CDR3 sequence is 13 residues long. V lost 6 bases and J lost 5; bases outside the gene matches: 5. Here the CDR3 reads CASRSGSLETQYF. CDR3 bases: TGTGCCAGCAGGAGCGGGAGTCTGGAGACCCAGTACTTC.

The V and J genes are TRBV24-1 and TRBJ1-5; 8 bases line up with TRBD1. The V gene end was trimmed by 2 bases and the J gene end by 4 bases; junction bases not matched to a gene: 12. The CDR3 runs 18 residues. Germline V CDR1 and CDR2: KGHDR, SFDVKD. This CDR3 reads CATSDSRQGRVRNQPQHF. Here the CDR3 DNA reads TGTGCCACCAGTGATTCCCGACAGGGGAGAGTAAGGAATCAGCCCCAGCATTTT.

The table lists this clonotype with many counts. The chain has TRBV15 and TRBJ2-7; 12 bases are shared with TRBD1. CDR3 size: 15 residues. The trim removed 8 bases at V and 3 bases at J, leaving 8 bases unmatched. CDR1 and CDR2 from the germline V gene are LNHNV and YYDKDF (reference sequence). The CDR3: CATRHGTGGGYEQYF. CDR3 bases: TGTGCCACCCGCCATGGGACAGGGGGCGGCTACGAGCAGTACTTC. Variable domain in full (rest from reference TRBV15 and TRBJ2-7): DAMVIQNPRYQVTQFGKPVTLSCSQTLNHNVMYWYQQKSSQAPKLLFHYYDKDFNNEADTPDNFQSRRPNTSFCFLDIRSPGLGDTAMYLCATRHGTGGGYEQYFGPGTRLTVT.

This rearrangement joins TRBV10-2 to TRBJ2-7, with D tentatively TRBD1 (6 bases). The CDR3 is made up of 14 amino acids. Germline V lookup: CDR1 WSHSY, CDR2 SAAADI. Deletions cut 4 bases from V and 7 bases from J, with 17 bases between. CDR3 amino acids: CASSVTGGPGEQYF. The CDR3 DNA sequence: TGCGCCAGCAGTGTGACAGGCGGGCCGGGGGAGCAGTACTTC.

This clonotype appeared many times. The gene calls are TRBV29-1 and TRBJ2-5; 10 positions agree with TRBD2. This CDR3 has 14 residues. The germline V gene encodes CDR1 SQVTM and CDR2 ANQGSEA. Trimming removed 3 bases from V and 5 bases from J; junction bases left unmatched: 6. The CDR3 coding sequence is TGCAGCGTTGACCGGCTAGCGGGAGAGGAGACCCAGTACTTC. This gives the protein CSVDRLAGEETQYF.

This clonotype appeared many times. The genes are TRBV20-1 and TRBJ2-5; 8 bases map to TRBD2. The CDR3 has 13 amino acids. V lost 3 bases and J lost 3; bases outside the gene matches: 3. Germline assignment: CDR1 DFQATT and CDR2 SNEGSKA (reference sequence). In nucleotides, the CDR3 is TGCAGTGCTAGGGGACTAGTCAAAGAGACCCAGTACTTC. Translation gives CSARGLVKETQYF.